Listed below are T cell receptor beta chains from one sample, sequenced in a study of cytomegalovirus exposure and HLA in healthy donors. TCRdb's table, derived via immunoSEQ multiplex PCR, lists solely in-frame clones and lacks some. The sample has some 190,000 clones, 75% to 85% seen once. Sequencing used PBMCs. The receptors here all came from a young man in good health and CMV-seronegative. The CDR3 runs from the conserved cysteine through the conserved F or W. A D gene is named only where the DNA matches it firmly. Not every row has a clone size; where given, it reads once, few, many or a size class.

>TRBD1|TRBV19|few|TRBJ1-5
TGTGCCAGTAGTAGATGGATGGGACAGGGGAATCAGCCCCAGCATTTT
CASSRWMGQGNQPQHF
>-|TRBV11-1|few|TRBJ2-3
TGTGCCAGCAGCCGTTTACGGGGTGCCTTTGCGCAGTATTTT
CASSRLRGAFAQYF
>TRBD2|TRBV7-3|-|TRBJ2-5
TGTGCCAGCAGCCTTTGGGGAGGGGAGACCCAGTACTTC
CASSLWGGETQYF
>TRBD1|TRBV9|-|TRBJ2-7
TGTGCCAGCAGCGCTCGACAGGGGGCTTCCTACGAGCAGTACTTC
CASSARQGASYEQYF
>-|TRBV27|-|TRBJ2-3
TGTGCCAGCAGTTTAATCTGGGGAGGTTGGACAGATACGCAGTATTTT
CASSLIWGGWTDTQYF
>TRBD1|TRBV4-1|-|TRBJ1-2
TGCGCCAGCAGCCCGGACAGGGGTAACTATGGCTACACCTTC
CASSPDRGNYGYTF
>-|TRBV29-1|-|TRBJ2-2
TGCAGCGTTGAAGGCAGGGGCCCAAACACCGGGGAGCTGTTTTTT
CSVEGRGPNTGELFF
>-|TRBV7-9|-|TRBJ2-1
TGTTCCAGCAGCTCGGTGGGGGGAGAGCAGTTCTTC
CSSSSVGGEQFF
>-|TRBV6-1|few|TRBJ1-5
TGTGCCAGCAGTGAAATGACAGGCGGGCGGGATCAGCCCCAGCATTTT
CASSEMTGGRDQPQHF
>TRBD2|TRBV28|-|TRBJ2-3
TGTGCCAGCAGTTTGGACGGGAGGAGTGCAGATACGCAGTATTTT
CASSLDGRSADTQYF
>-|TRBV11-2|-|TRBJ2-3
TGTGCCAGCAGCACCGGGAGCACAGATACGCAGTATTTT
CASSTGSTDTQYF
>TRBD1|TRBV9|-|TRBJ1-4
TGTGCCAGCAGCGTAGGGGGACAGGGACAAGAAAAACTGTTTTTT
CASSVGGQGQEKLFF
>-|TRBV28|-|TRBJ1-1
TGTGCCAGCACCCCCTCTCTTAGGGGGAAAACTGAAGCTTTCTTT
CASTPSLRGKTEAFF
>-|TRBV9|few|TRBJ1-1
TGTGCCAGCAGCGTAGTCGGGGTTAGCACTGAAGCTTTCTTT
CASSVVGVSTEAFF
>-|TRBV29-1|-|TRBJ1-1
TGCAGCGTTGAAGATCGGCCACAGGGAAACACTGAAGCTTTCTTT
CSVEDRPQGNTEAFF
>TRBD1|TRBV30|-|TRBJ1-2
TGTGCCTGGAGGACTGACAGGGCGGGCGGCTACACCTTC
CAWRTDRAGGYTF
>-|TRBV5-6|-|TRBJ2-1
TGTGCCAGCAGACCCTCCCGGGGTCCCCCGCCGGAGCAGTTCTTC
CASRPSRGPPPEQFF
>TRBD2|TRBV7-9|-|TRBJ2-3
TGTGCCAGCAGCTTAGGGCGGGAGAAGAGCACAGATACGCAGTATTTT
CASSLGREKSTDTQYF